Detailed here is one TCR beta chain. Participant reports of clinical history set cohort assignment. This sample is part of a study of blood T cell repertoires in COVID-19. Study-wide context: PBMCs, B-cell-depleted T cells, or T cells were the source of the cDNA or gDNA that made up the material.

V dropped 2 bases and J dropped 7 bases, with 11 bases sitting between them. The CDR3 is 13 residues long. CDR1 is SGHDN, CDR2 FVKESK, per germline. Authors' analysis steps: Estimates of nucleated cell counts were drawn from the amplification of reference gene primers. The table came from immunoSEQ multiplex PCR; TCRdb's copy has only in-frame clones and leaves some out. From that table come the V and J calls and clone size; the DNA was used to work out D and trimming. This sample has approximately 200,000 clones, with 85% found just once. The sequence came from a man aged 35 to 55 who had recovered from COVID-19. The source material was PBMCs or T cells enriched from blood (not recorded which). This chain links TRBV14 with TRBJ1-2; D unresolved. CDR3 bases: TGTGCCAGCAGCCAATTCCCCGGTGGTGGCTACACCTTC. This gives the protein CASSQFPGGGYTF.